This passage covers 23 T cell receptor beta chains from one sample sequenced in a study of response to subunit inactivated influenza vaccine. MiXCR, applied by TCRdb to the RT-PCR reads, yields one record per CDR3 protein. The sample has hundreds of thousands of distinct CDR3 sequences, 15% to 17% seen once. Source: PBMCs from blood, taken 11 to 12 days after vaccination. The receptors derive from a middle-aged man who received an inactivated influenza vaccine.

At least ten counts were recorded for this clonotype. This chain links TRBV27 with TRBJ1-2; possibly TRBD1 for D (5 bases). The V and J ends lost 0 bases and 7 bases respectively, with 18 bases between them. The CDR3 loop spans 16 amino acids. Germline CDR1 is MNHEY and CDR2 is SMNVEV (reference sequence). CDR3 nucleotides: TGTGCCAGCAGTTTATCCTTCGGCTCGGGGGAAAGTGGCTACACCTTC. Translating gives CASSLSFGSGESGYTF.

This chain uses TRBV12-3 or TRBV12-4 with TRBJ1-5; 8 nucleotides match TRBD1. The trim removed 5 bases at V and 3 bases at J, leaving 9 bases unmatched. This CDR3 comprises 16 residues. In DNA form, the CDR3 reads TGTGCCAGCAGTGCCACAGGGGGTTTTTACAATCAGCCCCAGCATTTT. This sequence encodes CASSATGGFYNQPQHF.

This clonotype was observed at least ten times. The genes are TRBV2 and TRBJ2-1, with D possibly called TRBD1 or TRBD2 (5 bases each). Trimming took 2 bases from V and 9 from J, leaving 8 bases between them. CDR1 is SNHLY, CDR2 FYNNEI, per germline. There are 12 residues in the CDR3. CDR3 sequence: CASSESGGEQFF. The CDR3 nucleotides read TGTGCCAGCAGTGAATCTGGGGGTGAGCAGTTCTTC.

This clonotype was counted a few times. The chain combines TRBV28 with TRBJ2-7; D gene ambiguous. Per the germline V gene, CDR1 is MDHEN and CDR2 is SYDVKM. CDR3 length: 15 residues. V lost 6 bases, J lost 2 bases, and 17 bases lay in between. The DNA of the CDR3 is TGTGCCAGCAGAAACGAGGACGGAACTACCTACGAGCAGTACTTC. It specifies CASRNEDGTTYEQYF.

There are many counts of this clonotype. This sequence joins TRBV19 and TRBJ2-1; 7 bases fit TRBD1. The length of the CDR3 is 16 residues. V lost 6 bases to trimming and J lost 1 base; unmatched junction nucleotides: 9. CDR1 is LNHDA and CDR2 is SQIVND in the germline V gene (reference sequence). CDR3 coding DNA: TGTGCCAGTAGGGGGACCGGGACAGCTTCCTACAATGAGCAGTTCTTC. The encoded protein is CASRGTGTASYNEQFF.

This chain links TRBV4-3 with TRBJ2-3; D is uncertain. The CDR3 runs 19 residues. The germline gives CDR1 LGHNA, CDR2 YSLEER. Trimming stripped 3 bases from V and 8 bases from J, with 30 bases between. The CDR3 nucleotides read TGCGCCAGCAGCCATACCTCCGTTGGGCCAACGCCGGGCCTCCGTACGCAGTATTTT. Encoded protein: CASSHTSVGPTPGLRTQYF.

This chain links TRBV20-1 with TRBJ2-3; D might be TRBD2 (5 bases). The CDR3 extends over 13 amino acids. The ends were cut back, 1 base at V and 5 bases at J, with 10 bases in the middle. Looked up from germline, CDR1 is DFQATT and CDR2 is SNEGSKA (reference sequence). In DNA form, the CDR3 reads TGCAGTGCTAGAGGCCGGGCGGGAGATACGCAGTATTTT. This sequence encodes CSARGRAGDTQYF.

This clonotype was counted only a few times. The chain has TRBV11-2 and TRBJ2-4; D possibly corresponds to TRBD1 (6 bases). CDR1 is SGHAT and CDR2 is FQNNGV in the germline V gene. V dropped 5 bases and J dropped 6 bases, with 17 bases sitting between them. The CDR3 is 15 amino acids. CDR3 region: CASSPEGVIGNIQYF. The CDR3 coding sequence is TGTGCCAGCAGCCCCGAGGGGGTTATTGGAAACATTCAGTACTTC.

The rearrangement uses TRBV2 and TRBJ2-5; possibly TRBD2 for D (5 bases). The V and J ends lost 6 bases and 5 bases respectively, with 13 bases between them. The CDR3 sequence is 13 residues long. Per germline, CDR1 SNHLY and CDR2 FYNNEI. CDR3 DNA sequence: TGTGCCAGCAGCCTGACCCGAGGGGAGACCCAGTACTTC. This sequence encodes CASSLTRGETQYF.

V and J are TRBV6-5 and TRBJ2-2; weak D call: TRBD2 (5 bases). V was cut by 0 bases and J by 5 bases, with 16 bases left in between. Per germline, CDR1 MNHEY and CDR2 SVGAGI. The length of the CDR3 is 17 residues. The CDR3 loop is CASSYSIRGMETGELFF. For the CDR3, the DNA is TGTGCCAGCAGTTACTCGATACGGGGAATGGAAACCGGGGAGCTGTTTTTT.

This clonotype was detected a few times. The chain uses TRBV6-2 or TRBV6-3 and TRBJ2-7, with TRBD2 as a possible D gene (6 bases). The germline V gene encodes CDR1 MNHEY and CDR2 SVGEGT. The V end lost 5 bases, the J end lost 4 bases, and 12 bases lay between the germline ends. The CDR3 loop spans 13 amino acids. CDR3 sequence: CASSTGRSYEQYF. The CDR3 nucleotides read TGTGCCAGCAGTACCGGGAGAAGTTACGAGCAGTACTTC.

This sequence joins TRBV30 and TRBJ2-5; 10 bases match TRBD2. Germline V gene lookup returns CDR1 GTSNPN and CDR2 SVGIG (reference sequence). The CDR3 sequence is 14 residues long. Unmatched junction bases numbered 6, after V lost 3 bases and J lost 5 bases. The DNA for the CDR3 is TGTGCCTGGAGGAAAGCGGGAGGGAGGGAGACCCAGTACTTC. It yields the protein CAWRKAGGRETQYF.

This clonotype came up a few times. This sequence joins TRBV9 and TRBJ2-7; 7 bases are a match to TRBD2. The CDR3 has 15 residues. The trim removed 0 bases at V and 0 bases at J, leaving 3 bases unmatched. CDR1 SGDLS and CDR2 YYNGEE come from the germline V gene. The CDR3 loop reads CASSVEVAGSYEQYF. CDR3 nucleotide sequence: TGTGCCAGCAGCGTAGAAGTAGCGGGCTCCTACGAGCAGTACTTC.

This clonotype has a handful of counts. V and J are TRBV7-2 and TRBJ2-3; 8 bases match TRBD2. The CDR3 has 14 residues. Germline V gene data show CDR1 as SGHTA and CDR2 as FQGNSA. CDR3 protein: CALAAREGTDTQYF. CDR3 sequence (DNA): TGTGCTCTGGCGGCGCGGGAGGGCACAGATACGCAGTATTTT.

The J gene is TRBJ2-1, the V gene TRBV28; D unresolved. The CDR3 is 12 amino acids. Per germline, CDR1 MDHEN and CDR2 SYDVKM. Trimming cost V 5 bases and J 10 bases, with 12 bases left between them. CDR3 residues: CASSDISREQFF. Here the CDR3 DNA reads TGTGCCAGCAGTGATATCTCCCGCGAGCAGTTCTTC.

The V call is TRBV5-5, the J call TRBJ2-5; D remains unclear. V dropped 4 bases and J dropped 0 bases, with 16 bases sitting between them. The CDR3 length is 16 residues. Germline V gene sequence: CDR1 SGHKS, CDR2 YYEKEE (reference sequence). The CDR3 here is CASSKTFSWYQETQYF. The CDR3 DNA sequence: TGTGCCAGCAGCAAAACCTTCAGTTGGTACCAAGAGACCCAGTACTTC. The variable domain in full, with the rest retrieved from reference TRBV5-5 and TRBJ2-5, is DAGVTQSPTHLIKTRGQQVTLRCSPISGHKSVSWYQQVLGQGPQFIFQYYEKEERGRGNFPDRFSARQFPNYSSELNVNALLLGDSALYLCASSKTFSWYQETQYFGPGTRLLVL.

This clonotype was seen more than once but under ten times. The chain combines TRBV18 with TRBJ2-1; 11 bases fit TRBD1. V lost 0 bases to trimming and J lost 6 bases; unmatched junction nucleotides: 1. Germline-derived CDR1 and CDR2 are KGHSH and LQKENI. The CDR3 loop spans 15 amino acids. The CDR3 region is CASSPPGTGGNEQFF. CDR3 coding DNA: TGTGCCAGCTCACCACCTGGGACAGGGGGCAATGAGCAGTTCTTC.

The table lists this clonotype with many counts. The chain joins TRBV9 to TRBJ2-1; no clear D. Germline V gene sequence: CDR1 SGDLS, CDR2 YYNGEE. This CDR3 is built from 14 residues. The V end was cut by 4 bases, the J end by 4 bases, with 12 bases between. The DNA of the CDR3 is TGTGCCAGCAGCACCGGGCGAAATTACAATGAGCAGTTCTTC. Amino acids: CASSTGRNYNEQFF. Based on the CDR3 plus reference TRBV9 and TRBJ2-1, the full variable domain is DSGVTQTPKHLITATGQRVTLRCSPRSGDLSVYWYQQSLDQGLQFLIQYYNGEERAKGNILERFSAQQFPDLHSELNLSSLELGDSALYFCASSTGRNYNEQFFGPGTRLTVL.

This clonotype has a handful of counts. The chain is built from TRBV5-1 and TRBJ1-3; no clear D gene. The CDR3 sequence is 16 residues long. V was clipped by 3 bases and J by 0 bases, with 13 bases between them. Per the germline V gene, CDR1 is SGHRS and CDR2 is YFSETQ. CDR3 coding DNA: TGCGCCAGCAGCTCGGGTGTCGCCCGCTCTGGAAACACCATATATTTT. Translation gives CASSSGVARSGNTIYF.

This clonotype has more than one count but fewer than ten. The V and J genes are TRBV7-8 and TRBJ2-3; 8 bases match TRBD1. CDR1 and CDR2 from the germline V gene are SGHVS and FQNEAQ. The trim removed 2 bases at V and 0 bases at J, leaving 4 bases unmatched. This CDR3 region has 16 residues. The chain's CDR3 is CASSLMDRASTDTQYF. For the CDR3, the DNA is TGTGCCAGCAGCTTAATGGACAGGGCTAGCACAGATACGCAGTATTTT.

This clonotype was observed a few times. This chain uses TRBV20-1 with TRBJ2-1; 16 bases agree with TRBD2. CDR3 size: 20 residues. CDR1 is DFQATT and CDR2 is SNEGSKA in the germline V gene (reference sequence). V gave up 4 bases and J gave up 4 bases; unmatched junction bases: 16. The CDR3 region has the DNA TGCAGTGCTAAATCCCTCGCCGGGACTAGCGGGGGGGCACAGTACAATGAGCAGTTCTTC. It is translated as CSAKSLAGTSGGAQYNEQFF.

The chain employs TRBV12-3 or TRBV12-4 and TRBJ1-2; D gene unclear. The ends were cut back, 2 bases at V and 3 bases at J, with 7 bases in the middle. The CDR3 is 13 amino acids. Here the CDR3 reads CASSLTTDYGYTF. CDR3 in DNA: TGTGCCAGCAGTTTAACCACCGACTATGGCTACACCTTC.

The rearrangement links TRBV28 to TRBJ2-5; the D gene is possibly TRBD2 (6 bases). The CDR3 has 16 amino acids. Germline assignment: CDR1 MDHEN and CDR2 SYDVKM. The ends were cut back, 6 bases at V and 5 bases at J, with 22 bases in the middle. This CDR3 is CASRQKDYTWRETQYF. The CDR3 DNA reads as TGTGCCAGCAGACAAAAGGACTATACCTGGAGGGAGACCCAGTACTTC.